One T cell receptor (beta chain) is described in this entry. This entry comes from a study of T cells after somatic rescue of genetic block. The V end was cut by 0 bases, the J end by 2 bases, with 8 bases between. Germline lookup yields CDR1 SGHRS and CDR2 YFSETQ. The CDR3 contains 14 residues. Measured with immunoSEQ multiplex PCR; TCRdb has only the in-frame clones, and not every one. Seen here are more than 9,500 clones, approximately 74% observed once, and the top ten hold approximately 12%. Specimen: peripheral blood mononuclear cells (PBMCs). This TCR came from a boy younger than 18. The J gene is TRBJ2-5, the V gene TRBV5-1; D ambiguous. DNA for the CDR3: TGCGCCAGCAGCTTGGAGCCAGCTCAAGAGACCCAGTACTTC. Translated, it gives CASSLEPAQETQYF.